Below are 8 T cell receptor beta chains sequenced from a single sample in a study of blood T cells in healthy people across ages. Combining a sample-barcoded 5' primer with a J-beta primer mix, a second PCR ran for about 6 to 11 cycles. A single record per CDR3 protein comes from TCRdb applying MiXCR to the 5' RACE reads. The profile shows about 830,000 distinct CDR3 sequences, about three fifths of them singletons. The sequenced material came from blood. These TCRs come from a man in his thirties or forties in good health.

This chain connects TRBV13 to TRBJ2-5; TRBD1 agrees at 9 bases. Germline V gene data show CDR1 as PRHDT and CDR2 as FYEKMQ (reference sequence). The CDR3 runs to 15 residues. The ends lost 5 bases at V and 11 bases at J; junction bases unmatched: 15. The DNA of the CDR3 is TGTGCCAGCAGCCAATCGGGGACAGGGAACAATGAGCAGTACTTC. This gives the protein CASSQSGTGNNEQYF.

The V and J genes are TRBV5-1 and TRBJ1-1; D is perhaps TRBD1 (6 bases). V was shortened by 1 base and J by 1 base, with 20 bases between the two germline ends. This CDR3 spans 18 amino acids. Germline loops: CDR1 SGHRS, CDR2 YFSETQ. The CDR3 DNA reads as TGCGCCAGCAGCTTGATCGAGGTGAGGGGGGGCCCGAACACTGAAGCTTTCTTT. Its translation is CASSLIEVRGGPNTEAFF. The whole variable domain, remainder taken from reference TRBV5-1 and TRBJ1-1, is KAGVTQTPRYLIKTRGQQVTLSCSPISGHRSVSWYQQTPGQGLQFLFEYFSETQRNKGNFPGRFSGRQFSNSRSEMNVSTLELGDSALYLCASSLIEVRGGPNTEAFFGQGTRLTVV.

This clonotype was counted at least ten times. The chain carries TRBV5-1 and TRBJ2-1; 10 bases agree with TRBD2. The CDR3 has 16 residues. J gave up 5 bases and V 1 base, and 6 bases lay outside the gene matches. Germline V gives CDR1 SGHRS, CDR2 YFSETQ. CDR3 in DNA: TGCGCCAGCAGCTTGTTGTTAGCGGGAGGACACAATGAGCAGTTCTTC. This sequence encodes CASSLLLAGGHNEQFF.

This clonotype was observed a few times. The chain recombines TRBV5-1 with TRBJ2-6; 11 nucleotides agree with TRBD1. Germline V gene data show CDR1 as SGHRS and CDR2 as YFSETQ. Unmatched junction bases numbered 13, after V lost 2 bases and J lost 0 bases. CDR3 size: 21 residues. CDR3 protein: CASSFNLVSGQGVSGANVLTF. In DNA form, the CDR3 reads TGCGCCAGCAGCTTCAATCTCGTTTCGGGACAGGGGGTCTCTGGGGCCAACGTCCTGACTTTC.

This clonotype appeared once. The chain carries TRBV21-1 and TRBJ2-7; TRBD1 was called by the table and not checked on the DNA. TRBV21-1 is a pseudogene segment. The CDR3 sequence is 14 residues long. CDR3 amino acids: CASPRGTGHYEQYF. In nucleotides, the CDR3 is TGTGCCAGCCCCAGGGGGACAGGACACTACGAGCAGTACTTC.

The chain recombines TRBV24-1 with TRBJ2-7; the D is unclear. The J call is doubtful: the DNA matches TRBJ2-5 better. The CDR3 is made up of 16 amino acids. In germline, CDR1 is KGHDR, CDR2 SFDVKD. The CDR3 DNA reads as TGTGCCACCAGTGACCCGGCGATGGCGCTAGAAGAGACCCAGTACTTC. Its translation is CATSDPAMALEETQYF.

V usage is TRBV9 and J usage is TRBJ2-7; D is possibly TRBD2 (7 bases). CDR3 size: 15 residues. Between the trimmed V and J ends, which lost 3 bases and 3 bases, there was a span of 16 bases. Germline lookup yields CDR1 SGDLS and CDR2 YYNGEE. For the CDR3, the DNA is TGTGCCAGCAGCGAATCGGGGGGCTTTATCTACGAGCAGTACTTC. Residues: CASSESGGFIYEQYF.

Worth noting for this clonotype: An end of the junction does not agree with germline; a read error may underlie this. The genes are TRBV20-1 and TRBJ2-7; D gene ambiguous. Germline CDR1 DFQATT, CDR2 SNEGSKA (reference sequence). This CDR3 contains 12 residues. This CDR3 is CGARVEGYEQYF. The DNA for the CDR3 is TGCGGTGCTAGAGTCGAAGGTTACGAGCAGTACTTC.